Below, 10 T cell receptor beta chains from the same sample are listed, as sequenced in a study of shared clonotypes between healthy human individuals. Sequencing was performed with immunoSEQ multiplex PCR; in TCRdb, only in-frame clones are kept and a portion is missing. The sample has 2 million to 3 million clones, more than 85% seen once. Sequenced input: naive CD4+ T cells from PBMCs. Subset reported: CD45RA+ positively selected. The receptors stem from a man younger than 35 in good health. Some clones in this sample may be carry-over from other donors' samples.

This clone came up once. In DNA form, the CDR3 reads TGTGCCAGCAGTGAAGCGAATCCTATAGCTAACTATGGCTACACCTTC. Protein: CASSEANPIANYGYTF. The chain combines TRBV2 with TRBJ1-2; D unclear. The germline V gene encodes CDR1 SNHLY and CDR2 FYNNEI. The CDR3 contains 16 residues. The V end was cut by 0 bases, the J end by 0 bases, with 11 bases between. Combining the CDR3 with reference TRBV2 and TRBJ1-2 gives the whole variable domain EPEVTQTPSHQVTQMGQEVILRCVPISNHLYFYWYRQILGQKVEFLVSFYNNEISEKSEIFDDQFSVERPDGSNFTLKIRSTKLEDSAMYFCASSEANPIANYGYTFGSGTRLTVV.

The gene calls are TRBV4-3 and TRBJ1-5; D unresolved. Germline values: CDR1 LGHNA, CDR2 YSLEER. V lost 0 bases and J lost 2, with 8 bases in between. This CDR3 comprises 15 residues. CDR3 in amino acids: CASSQDVRRNQPQHF. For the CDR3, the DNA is TGCGCCAGCAGCCAAGATGTCAGGCGCAATCAGCCCCAGCATTTT.

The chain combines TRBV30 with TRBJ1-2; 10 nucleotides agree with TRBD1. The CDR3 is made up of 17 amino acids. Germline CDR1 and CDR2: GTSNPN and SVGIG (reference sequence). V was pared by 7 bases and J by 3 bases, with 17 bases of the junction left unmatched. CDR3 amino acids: CAYPKQGTGASYYGYTF. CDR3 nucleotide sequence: TGTGCCTACCCGAAACAAGGGACAGGGGCGTCCTACTATGGCTACACCTTC.

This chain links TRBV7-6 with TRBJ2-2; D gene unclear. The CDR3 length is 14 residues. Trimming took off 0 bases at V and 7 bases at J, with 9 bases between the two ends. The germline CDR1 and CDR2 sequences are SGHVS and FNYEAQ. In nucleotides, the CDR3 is TGTGCCAGCAGCTTAGCGTTTGGAGACGGGGAGCTGTTTTTT. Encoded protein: CASSLAFGDGELFF. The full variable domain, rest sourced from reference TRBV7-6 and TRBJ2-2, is GAGVSQSPRYKVTKRGQDVALRCDPISGHVSLYWYRQALGQGPEFLTYFNYEAQQDKSGLPNDRFSAERPEGSISTLTIQRTEQRDSAMYRCASSLAFGDGELFFGEGSRLTVL.

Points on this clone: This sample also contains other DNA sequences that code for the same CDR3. CDR3 residues: CASSLGLAVNNEQFF. DNA of the CDR3: TGTGCCAGCAGCTTAGGACTAGCGGTTAACAATGAGCAGTTCTTC. The chain is built from TRBV7-9 and TRBJ2-1, with 9 nucleotides matching TRBD2. This CDR3 is built from 15 residues. From germline, CDR1 is SEHNR and CDR2 FQNEAQ (reference sequence). V dropped 1 base and J dropped 5; count of bases not matched to a gene: 3.

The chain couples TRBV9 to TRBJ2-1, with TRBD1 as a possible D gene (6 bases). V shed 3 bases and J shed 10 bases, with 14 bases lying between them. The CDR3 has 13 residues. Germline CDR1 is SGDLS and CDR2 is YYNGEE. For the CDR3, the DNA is TGTGCCAGCAGCGAACACAGGGAAGGAGAGCAGTTCTTC. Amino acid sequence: CASSEHREGEQFF.

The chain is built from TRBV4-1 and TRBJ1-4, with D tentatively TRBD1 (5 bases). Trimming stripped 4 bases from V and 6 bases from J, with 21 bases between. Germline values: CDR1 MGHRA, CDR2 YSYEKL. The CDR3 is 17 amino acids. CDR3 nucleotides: TGCGCCAGCAGCCGAAGTCGGGGGGACGGACGGTATGAAAAACTGTTTTTT. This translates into CASSRSRGDGRYEKLFF.

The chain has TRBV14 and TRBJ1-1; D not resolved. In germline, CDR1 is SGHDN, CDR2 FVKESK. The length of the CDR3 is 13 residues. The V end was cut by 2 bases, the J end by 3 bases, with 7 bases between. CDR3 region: CASSQSGYTEAFF. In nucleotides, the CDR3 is TGTGCCAGCAGCCAATCCGGGTACACTGAAGCTTTCTTT.

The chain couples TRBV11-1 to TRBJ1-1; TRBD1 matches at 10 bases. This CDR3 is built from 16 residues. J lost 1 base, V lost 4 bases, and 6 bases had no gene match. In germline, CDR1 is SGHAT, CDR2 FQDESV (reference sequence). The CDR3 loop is CASSSGTGDANTEAFF. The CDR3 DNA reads TGTGCCAGCAGCTCCGGGACAGGGGACGCGAACACTGAAGCTTTCTTT.

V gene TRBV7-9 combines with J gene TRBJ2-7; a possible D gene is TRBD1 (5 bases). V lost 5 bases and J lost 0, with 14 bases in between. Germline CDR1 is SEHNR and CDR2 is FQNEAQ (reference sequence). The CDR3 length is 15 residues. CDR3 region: CASSPRAGPSYEQYF. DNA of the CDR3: TGTGCCAGCAGCCCTCGGGCAGGGCCCTCCTACGAGCAGTACTTC.